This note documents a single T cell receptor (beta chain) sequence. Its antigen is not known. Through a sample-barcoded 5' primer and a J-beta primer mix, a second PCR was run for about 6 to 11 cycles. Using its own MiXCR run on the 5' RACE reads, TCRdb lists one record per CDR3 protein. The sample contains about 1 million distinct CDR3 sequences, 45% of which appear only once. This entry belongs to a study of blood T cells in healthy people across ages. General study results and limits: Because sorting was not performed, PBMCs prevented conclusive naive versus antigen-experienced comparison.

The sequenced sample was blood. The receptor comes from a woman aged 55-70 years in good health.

The CDR3 DNA sequence: TGCGCCAGCAGCCCTTTGGAGGGACTAGCCAGGAACAATGAGCAGTACTTC. This sequence encodes CASSPLEGLARNNEQYF. V and J are TRBV5-1 and TRBJ2-5; the match to TRBD2 covers 9 bases. Looked up from germline, CDR1 is SGHRS and CDR2 is YFSETQ. The CDR3 has 17 residues. V gave up 4 bases and J gave up 11 bases; unmatched junction bases: 21.